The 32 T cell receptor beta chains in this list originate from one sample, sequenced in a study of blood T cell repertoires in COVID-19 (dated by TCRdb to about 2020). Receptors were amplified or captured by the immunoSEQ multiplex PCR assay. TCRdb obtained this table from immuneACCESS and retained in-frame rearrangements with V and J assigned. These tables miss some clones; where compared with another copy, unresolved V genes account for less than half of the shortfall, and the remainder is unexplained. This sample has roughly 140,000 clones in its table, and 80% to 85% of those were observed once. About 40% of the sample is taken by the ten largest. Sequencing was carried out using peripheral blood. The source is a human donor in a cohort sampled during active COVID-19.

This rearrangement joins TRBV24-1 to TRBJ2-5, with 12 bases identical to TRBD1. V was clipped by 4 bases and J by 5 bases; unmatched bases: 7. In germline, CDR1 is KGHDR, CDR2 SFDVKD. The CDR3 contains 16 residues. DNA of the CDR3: TGTGCCACCAGTGACAGGGGACAGGGGGCGCGGGAGACCCAGTACTTC. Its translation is CATSDRGQGARETQYF.

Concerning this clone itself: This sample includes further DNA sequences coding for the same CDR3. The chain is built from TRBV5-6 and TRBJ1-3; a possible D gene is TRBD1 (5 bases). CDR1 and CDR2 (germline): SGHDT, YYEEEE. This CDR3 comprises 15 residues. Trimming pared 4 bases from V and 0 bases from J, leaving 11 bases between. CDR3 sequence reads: CASSPDSSSGNTIYF. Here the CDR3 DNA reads TGTGCCAGCAGCCCCGACAGCAGCTCTGGAAACACCATATATTTT.

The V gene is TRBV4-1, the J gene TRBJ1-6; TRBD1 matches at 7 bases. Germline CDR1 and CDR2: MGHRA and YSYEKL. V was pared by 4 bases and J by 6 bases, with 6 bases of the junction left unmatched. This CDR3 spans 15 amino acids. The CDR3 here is CASSRRDSSNSPLHF. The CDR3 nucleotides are TGCGCCAGCAGCCGAAGGGACAGTTCTAATTCACCCCTCCACTTT.

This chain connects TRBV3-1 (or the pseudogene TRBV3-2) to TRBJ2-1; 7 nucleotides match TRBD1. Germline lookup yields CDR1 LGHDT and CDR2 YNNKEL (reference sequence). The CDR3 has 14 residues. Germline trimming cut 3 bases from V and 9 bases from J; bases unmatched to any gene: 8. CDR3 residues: CASSHGTVLGEQFF. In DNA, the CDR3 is TGTGCCAGCAGCCATGGGACAGTTTTGGGTGAGCAGTTCTTC.

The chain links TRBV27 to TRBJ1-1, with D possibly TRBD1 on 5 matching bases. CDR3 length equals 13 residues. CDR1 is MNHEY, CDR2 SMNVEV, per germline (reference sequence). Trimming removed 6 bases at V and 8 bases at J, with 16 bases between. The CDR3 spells CASSLRTGGEAFF. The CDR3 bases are TGTGCCAGCAGCCTCAGGACCGGGGGGGAAGCTTTCTTT.

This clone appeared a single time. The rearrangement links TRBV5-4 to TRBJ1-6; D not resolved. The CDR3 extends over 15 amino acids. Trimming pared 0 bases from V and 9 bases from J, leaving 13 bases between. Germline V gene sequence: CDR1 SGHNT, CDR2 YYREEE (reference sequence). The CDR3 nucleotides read TGTGCCAGCAGCTTGGGGAGCCTCGTGGGTTCACCCCTCCACTTT. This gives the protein CASSLGSLVGSPLHF.

CDR3 amino acids: CASTHVGTSGNEQFF. The CDR3 DNA reads TGTGCCAGCACCCACGTCGGGACTAGCGGAAATGAGCAGTTCTTC. The V gene is TRBV11-2, the J gene TRBJ2-1, with 11 nucleotides matching TRBD2. Trimming cost V 7 bases and J 7 bases; bases outside gene matches: 9. Germline V gene sequence: CDR1 SGHAT, CDR2 FQNNGV. CDR3 length equals 15 residues.

The CDR3 DNA is TGTGCCAGCTCACCGGTGGCGGGGGACTATGGCTACACCTTC. This gives the protein CASSPVAGDYGYTF. The rearrangement links TRBV18 to TRBJ1-2; TRBD1 might be the D (5 bases). Germline V CDR1 and CDR2: KGHSH, LQKENI. This CDR3 is 14 amino acids long. Trimming removed 3 bases at V and 3 bases at J, with 11 bases between. Drawing the rest from reference TRBV18 and TRBJ1-2, the complete variable domain is NAGVMQNPRHLVRRRGQEARLRCSPMKGHSHVYWYRQLPEEGLKFMVYLQKENIIDESGMPKERFSAEFPKEGPSILRIQQVVRGDSAAYFCASSPVAGDYGYTFGSGTRLTVV.

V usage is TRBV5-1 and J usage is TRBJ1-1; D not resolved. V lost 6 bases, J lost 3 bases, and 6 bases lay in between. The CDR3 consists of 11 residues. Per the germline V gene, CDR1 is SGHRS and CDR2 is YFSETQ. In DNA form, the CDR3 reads TGCGCCAGCATTACGGACACTGAAGCTTTCTTT. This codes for CASITDTEAFF.

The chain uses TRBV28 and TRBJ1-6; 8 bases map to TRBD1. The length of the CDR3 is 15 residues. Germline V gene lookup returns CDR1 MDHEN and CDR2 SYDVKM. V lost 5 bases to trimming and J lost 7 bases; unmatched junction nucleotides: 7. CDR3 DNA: TGTGCCAGCAGTCCAGGGACAGGTTGGAATTCACCCCTCCACTTT. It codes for CASSPGTGWNSPLHF. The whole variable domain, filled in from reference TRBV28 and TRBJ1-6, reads DVKVTQSSRYLVKRTGEKVFLECVQDMDHENMFWYRQDPGLGLRLIYFSYDVKMKEKGDIPEGYSVSREKKERFSLILESASTNQTSMYLCASSPGTGWNSPLHFGNGTRLTVT.

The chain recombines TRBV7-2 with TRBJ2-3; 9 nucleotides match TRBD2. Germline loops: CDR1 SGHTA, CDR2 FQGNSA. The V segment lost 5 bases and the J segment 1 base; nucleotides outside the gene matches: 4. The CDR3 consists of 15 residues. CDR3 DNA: TGTGCCAGCAGCCCCCAGCGGGGGGGCACAGATACGCAGTATTTT. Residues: CASSPQRGGTDTQYF.

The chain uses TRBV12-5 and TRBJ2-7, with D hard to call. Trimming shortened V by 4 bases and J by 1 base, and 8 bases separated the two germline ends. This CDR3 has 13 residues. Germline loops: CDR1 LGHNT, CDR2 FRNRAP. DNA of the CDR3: TGTGCTAGTGGTTCTCGGTCGTCCTACGAGCAGTACTTC. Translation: CASGSRSSYEQYF.

The DNA for the CDR3 is TGCGCCAGCAGCTTGAAGTTGAGGCAGCCTGGGGATACGCAGTATTTT. Protein sequence: CASSLKLRQPGDTQYF. The chain couples TRBV5-1 to TRBJ2-3; D unclear. Trimming pared 1 base from V and 6 bases from J, leaving 18 bases between. Germline V gives CDR1 SGHRS, CDR2 YFSETQ. The CDR3 runs 16 residues.

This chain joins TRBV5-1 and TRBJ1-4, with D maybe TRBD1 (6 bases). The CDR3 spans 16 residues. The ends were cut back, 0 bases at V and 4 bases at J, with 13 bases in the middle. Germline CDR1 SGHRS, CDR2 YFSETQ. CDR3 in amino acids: CASSLGGTGNNEKLFF. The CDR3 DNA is TGCGCCAGCAGCTTGGGAGGAACAGGGAATAATGAAAAACTGTTTTTT.

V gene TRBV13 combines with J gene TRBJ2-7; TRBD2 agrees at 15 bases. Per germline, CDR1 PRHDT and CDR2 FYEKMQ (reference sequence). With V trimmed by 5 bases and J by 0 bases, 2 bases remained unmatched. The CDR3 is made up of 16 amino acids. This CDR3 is CASSRGLAGGSYEQYF. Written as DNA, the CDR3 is TGTGCCAGCAGCAGGGGACTAGCGGGGGGCTCCTACGAGCAGTACTTC.

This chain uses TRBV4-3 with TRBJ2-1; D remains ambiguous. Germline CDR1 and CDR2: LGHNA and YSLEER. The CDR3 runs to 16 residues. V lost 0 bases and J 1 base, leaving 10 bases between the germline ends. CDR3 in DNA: TGCGCCAGCAGCCAAGATCTGTGGCAGTCCTACAATGAGCAGTTCTTC. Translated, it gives CASSQDLWQSYNEQFF.

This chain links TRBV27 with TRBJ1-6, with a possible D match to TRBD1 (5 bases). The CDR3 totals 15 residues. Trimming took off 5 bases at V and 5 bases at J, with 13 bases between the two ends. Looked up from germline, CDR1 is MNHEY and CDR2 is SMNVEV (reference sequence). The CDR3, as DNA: TGTGCCAGCAGTCCACAGGTGATAAATAATTCACCCCTCCACTTT. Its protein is CASSPQVINNSPLHF.

The DNA for the CDR3 is TGTGCCAGCAGTCGCGACGGGACAGGGGCCGAGCAGTACTTC. Its protein product is CASSRDGTGAEQYF. This chain links TRBV28 with TRBJ2-7; 10 nucleotides match TRBD1. V dropped 5 bases and J dropped 6; count of bases not matched to a gene: 7. Germline V gene data show CDR1 as MDHEN and CDR2 as SYDVKM. CDR3 size: 14 residues. Drawing the rest from reference TRBV28 and TRBJ2-7, the complete variable domain is DVKVTQSSRYLVKRTGEKVFLECVQDMDHENMFWYRQDPGLGLRLIYFSYDVKMKEKGDIPEGYSVSREKKERFSLILESASTNQTSMYLCASSRDGTGAEQYFGPGTRLTVT.

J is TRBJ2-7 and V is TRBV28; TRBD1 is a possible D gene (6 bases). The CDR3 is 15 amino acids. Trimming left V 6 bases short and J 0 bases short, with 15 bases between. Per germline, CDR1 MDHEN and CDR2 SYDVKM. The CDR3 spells CASSLTGRSSYEQYF. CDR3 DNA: TGTGCCAGCAGCCTTACAGGGAGAAGCTCCTACGAGCAGTACTTC.

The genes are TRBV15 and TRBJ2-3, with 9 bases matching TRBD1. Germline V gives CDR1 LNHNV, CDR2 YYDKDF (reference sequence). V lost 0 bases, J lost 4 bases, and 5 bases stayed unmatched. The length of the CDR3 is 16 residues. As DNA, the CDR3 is TGTGCCACCAGCAGAGAACGACAGGGGGAGGCAGATACGCAGTATTTT. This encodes CATSRERQGEADTQYF.

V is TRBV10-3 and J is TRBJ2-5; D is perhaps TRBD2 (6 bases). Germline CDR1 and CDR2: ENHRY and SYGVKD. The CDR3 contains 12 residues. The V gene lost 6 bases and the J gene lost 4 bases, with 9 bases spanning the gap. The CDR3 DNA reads TGTGCCATCAGGAAGGAGGGAGAGACCCAGTACTTC. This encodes CAIRKEGETQYF.

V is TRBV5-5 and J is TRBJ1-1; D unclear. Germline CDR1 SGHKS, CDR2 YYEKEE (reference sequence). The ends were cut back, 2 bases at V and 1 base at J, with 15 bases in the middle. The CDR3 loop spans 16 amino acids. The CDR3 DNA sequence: TGTGCCAGCAGCTTAGCCCTGATAAGACAGAACACTGAAGCTTTCTTT. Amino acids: CASSLALIRQNTEAFF.

The CDR3, as DNA: TGCGCCAGCAGCCCCGCATTTGTGGGCGGACTAAACGTTAACTATGGCTACACCTTC. Translating gives CASSPAFVGGLNVNYGYTF. The rearrangement uses TRBV4-3 and TRBJ1-2; no reliable D call. The germline V gene encodes CDR1 LGHNA and CDR2 YSLEER. V lost 4 bases to trimming and J lost 1 base, with 25 bases between them. The CDR3 extends over 19 amino acids.

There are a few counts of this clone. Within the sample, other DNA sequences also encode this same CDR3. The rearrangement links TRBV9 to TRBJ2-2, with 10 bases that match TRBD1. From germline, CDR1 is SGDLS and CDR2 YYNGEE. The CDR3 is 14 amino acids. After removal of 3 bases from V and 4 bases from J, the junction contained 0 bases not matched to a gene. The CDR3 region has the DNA TGTGCCAGCAGCGGGACAGGGGGCACCGGGGAGCTGTTTTTT. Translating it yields CASSGTGGTGELFF.

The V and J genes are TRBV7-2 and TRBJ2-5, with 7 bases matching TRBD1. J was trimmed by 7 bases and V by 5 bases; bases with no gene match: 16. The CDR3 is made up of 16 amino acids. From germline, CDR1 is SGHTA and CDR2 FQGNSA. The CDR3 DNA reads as TGTGCCAGCAGCCTAACTGGGACAGCTCCTAAGGGGACCCAGTACTTC. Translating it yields CASSLTGTAPKGTQYF.

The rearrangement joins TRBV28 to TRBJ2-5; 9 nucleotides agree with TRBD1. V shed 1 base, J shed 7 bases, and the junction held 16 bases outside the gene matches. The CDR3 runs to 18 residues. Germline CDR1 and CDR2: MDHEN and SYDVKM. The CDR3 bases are TGTGCCAGCAGTTTATTGAGGTTAGGACAGGGGCTTCTGGTGACCCAGTACTTC. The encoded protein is CASSLLRLGQGLLVTQYF.

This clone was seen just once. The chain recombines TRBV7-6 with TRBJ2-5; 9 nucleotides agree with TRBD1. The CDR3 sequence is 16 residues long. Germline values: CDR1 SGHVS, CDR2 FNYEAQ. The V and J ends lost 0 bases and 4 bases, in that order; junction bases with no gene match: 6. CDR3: CASSLAGGTGRETQYF. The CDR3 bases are TGTGCCAGCAGCTTAGCAGGGGGGACAGGGCGAGAGACCCAGTACTTC.

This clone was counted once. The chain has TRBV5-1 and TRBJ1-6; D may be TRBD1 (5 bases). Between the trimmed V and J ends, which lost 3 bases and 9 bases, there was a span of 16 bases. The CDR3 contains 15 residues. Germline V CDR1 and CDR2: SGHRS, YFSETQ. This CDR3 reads CASSYGGEASSPLHF. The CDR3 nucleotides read TGCGCCAGCAGCTACGGGGGGGAGGCCAGTTCACCCCTCCACTTT.

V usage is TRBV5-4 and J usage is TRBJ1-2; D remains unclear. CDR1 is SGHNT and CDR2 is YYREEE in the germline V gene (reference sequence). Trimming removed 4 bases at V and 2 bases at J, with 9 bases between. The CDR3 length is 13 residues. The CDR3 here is CASSPRENYGYTF. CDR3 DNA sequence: TGTGCCAGCAGCCCCCGGGAGAACTATGGCTACACCTTC.

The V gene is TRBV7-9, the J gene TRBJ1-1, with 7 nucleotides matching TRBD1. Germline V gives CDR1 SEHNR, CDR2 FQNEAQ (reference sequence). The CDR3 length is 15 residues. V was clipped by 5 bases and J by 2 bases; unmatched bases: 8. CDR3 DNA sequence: TGTGCCAGCAGCCACCGCGACAGGGCCAACACTGAAGCTTTCTTT. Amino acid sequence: CASSHRDRANTEAFF.

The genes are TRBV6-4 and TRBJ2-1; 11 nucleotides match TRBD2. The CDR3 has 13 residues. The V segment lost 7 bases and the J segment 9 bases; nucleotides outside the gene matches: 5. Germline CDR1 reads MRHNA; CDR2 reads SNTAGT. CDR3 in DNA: TGTGCCAGCATTAGCGGGGGGGCCGCTGAGCAGTTCTTC. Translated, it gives CASISGGAAEQFF.

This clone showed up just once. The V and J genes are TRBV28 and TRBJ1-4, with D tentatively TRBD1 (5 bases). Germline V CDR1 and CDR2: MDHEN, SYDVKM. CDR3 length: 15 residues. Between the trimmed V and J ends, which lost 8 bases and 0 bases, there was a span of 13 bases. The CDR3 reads CASRPGGATNEKLFF. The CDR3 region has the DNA TGTGCCAGCCGTCCGGGGGGGGCAACTAATGAAAAACTGTTTTTT.